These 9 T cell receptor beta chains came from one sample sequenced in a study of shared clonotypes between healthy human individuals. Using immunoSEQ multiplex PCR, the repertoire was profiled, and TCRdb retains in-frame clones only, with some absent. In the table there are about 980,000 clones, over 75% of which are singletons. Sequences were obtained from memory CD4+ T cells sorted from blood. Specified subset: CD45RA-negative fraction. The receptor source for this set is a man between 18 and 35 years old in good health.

The CDR3 loop is CASSLGQGAHEQFF. The CDR3 DNA reads TGTGCCAGCAGCTTAGGACAGGGGGCACATGAGCAGTTCTTC. The chain links TRBV7-9 to TRBJ2-1; 10 bases are shared with TRBD1. CDR1 is SEHNR, CDR2 FQNEAQ, per germline (reference sequence). The CDR3 runs to 14 residues. The trim removed 1 base at V and 8 bases at J, leaving 2 bases unmatched.

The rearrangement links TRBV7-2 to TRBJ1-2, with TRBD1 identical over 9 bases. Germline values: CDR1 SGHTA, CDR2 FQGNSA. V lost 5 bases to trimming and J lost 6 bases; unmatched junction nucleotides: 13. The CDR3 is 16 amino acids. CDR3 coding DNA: TGTGCCAGCAGCCCCTCCGGGACAGGGTTTGGTCATGGCTACACCTTC. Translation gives CASSPSGTGFGHGYTF. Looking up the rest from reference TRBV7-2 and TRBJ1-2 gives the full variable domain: GAGVSQSPSNKVTEKGKDVELRCDPISGHTALYWYRQSLGQGLEFLIYFQGNSAPDKSGLPSDRFSAERTGGSVSTLTIQRTQQEDSAVYLCASSPSGTGFGHGYTFGSGTRLTVV.

CDR3 in amino acids: CASSLLGADTQYF. The CDR3, as DNA: TGTGCCAGCTCACTCTTAGGAGCAGATACGCAGTATTTT. The chain uses TRBV18 and TRBJ2-3, with D uncertain. Trimming removed 4 bases from V and 4 bases from J, with 9 bases in between. In germline, CDR1 is KGHSH, CDR2 LQKENI. This CDR3 spans 13 amino acids.

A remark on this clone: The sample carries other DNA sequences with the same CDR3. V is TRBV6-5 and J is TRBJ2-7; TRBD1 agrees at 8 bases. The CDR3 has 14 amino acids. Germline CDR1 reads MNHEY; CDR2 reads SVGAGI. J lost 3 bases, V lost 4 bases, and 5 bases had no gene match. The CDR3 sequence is CASSSGTGLYEQYF. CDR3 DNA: TGTGCCAGCAGTTCCGGGACAGGCCTCTACGAGCAGTACTTC.

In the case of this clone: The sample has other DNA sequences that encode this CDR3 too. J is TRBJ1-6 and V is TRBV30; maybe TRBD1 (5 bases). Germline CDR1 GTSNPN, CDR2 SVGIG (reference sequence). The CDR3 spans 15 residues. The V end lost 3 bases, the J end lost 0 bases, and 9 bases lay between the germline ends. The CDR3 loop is CAWRGQSSYNSPLHF. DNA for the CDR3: TGTGCCTGGAGGGGGCAGAGCTCCTATAATTCACCCCTCCACTTT.

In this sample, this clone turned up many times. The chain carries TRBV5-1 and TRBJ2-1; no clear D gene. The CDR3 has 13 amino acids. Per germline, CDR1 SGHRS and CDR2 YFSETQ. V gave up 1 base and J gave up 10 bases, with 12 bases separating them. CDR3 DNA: TGCGCCAGCAGCTTGAATCCCCGATGGGAGCAGTTCTTC. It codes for CASSLNPRWEQFF.

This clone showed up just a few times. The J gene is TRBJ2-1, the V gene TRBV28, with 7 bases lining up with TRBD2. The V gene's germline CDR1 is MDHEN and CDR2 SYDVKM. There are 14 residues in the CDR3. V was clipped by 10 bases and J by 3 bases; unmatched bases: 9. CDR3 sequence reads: CATKSGGSYNEQFF. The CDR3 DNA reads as TGTGCCACCAAATCAGGCGGGAGCTACAATGAGCAGTTCTTC.

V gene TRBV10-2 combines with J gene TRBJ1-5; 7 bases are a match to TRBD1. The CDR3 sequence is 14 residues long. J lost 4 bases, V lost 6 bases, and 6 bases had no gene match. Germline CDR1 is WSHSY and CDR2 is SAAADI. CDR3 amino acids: CASSQQGSNQPQHF. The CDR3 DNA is TGCGCCAGCAGCCAACAGGGGTCAAATCAGCCCCAGCATTTT.

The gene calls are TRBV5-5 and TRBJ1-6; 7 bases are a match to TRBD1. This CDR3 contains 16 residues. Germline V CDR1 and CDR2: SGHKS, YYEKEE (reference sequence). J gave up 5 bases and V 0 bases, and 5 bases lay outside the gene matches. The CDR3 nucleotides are TGTGCCAGCAGCTTGGTCGCCGGGACAGATAATTCACCCCTCCACTTT. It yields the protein CASSLVAGTDNSPLHF.